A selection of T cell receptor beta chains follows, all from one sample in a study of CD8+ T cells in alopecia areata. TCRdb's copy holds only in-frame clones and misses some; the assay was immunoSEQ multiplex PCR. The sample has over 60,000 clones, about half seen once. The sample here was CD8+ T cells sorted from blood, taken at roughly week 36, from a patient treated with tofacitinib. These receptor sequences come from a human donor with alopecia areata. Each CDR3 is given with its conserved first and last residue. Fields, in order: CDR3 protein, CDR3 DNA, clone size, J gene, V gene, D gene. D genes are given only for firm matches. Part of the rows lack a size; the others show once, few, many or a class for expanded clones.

CASRWDRTIPGELFF	TGTGCCAGCAGGTGGGACAGGACGATTCCCGGGGAGCTGTTTTTT	.	TRBJ2-2	TRBV27	TRBD1
CASSPARPPIEQFF	TGTGCCAGCTCACCAGCACGGCCTCCAATTGAGCAGTTCTTC	.	TRBJ2-1	TRBV18	.
CSVDSTIRNTEAFF	TGCAGCGTCGACTCCACCATACGGAACACTGAAGCTTTCTTT	.	TRBJ1-1	TRBV29-1	.
CASSQGQEAEKLFF	TGTGCCAGCAGCCAGGGACAGGAGGCCGAAAAACTGTTTTTT	medium-sized	TRBJ1-4	TRBV28	TRBD1
CSVEQRQETQYF	TGCAGCGTTGAGCAAAGACAAGAGACCCAGTACTTC	few	TRBJ2-5	TRBV29-1	.
CASSVDWGNQPQHF	TGTGCCAGCAGCGTAGACTGGGGAAATCAGCCCCAGCATTTT	few	TRBJ1-5	TRBV9	.
CASSQVGSGTAPYEQYF	TGCGCCAGCAGCCAAGTGGGCTCCGGGACAGCACCCTACGAGCAGTACTTC	.	TRBJ2-7	TRBV4-1	TRBD1
CASSIAGHQPQHF	TGTGCCAGTAGTATAGCCGGGCATCAGCCCCAGCATTTT	few	TRBJ1-5	TRBV19	.
CASSEDLSSYNEQFF	TGTGCCAGCAGTGAAGACTTAAGCTCCTACAATGAGCAGTTCTTC	few	TRBJ2-1	TRBV2	.
CAISARDRATAGANVLTF	TGTGCCATCAGTGCTCGGGACAGGGCGACTGCTGGGGCCAACGTCCTGACTTTC	once	TRBJ2-6	TRBV10-3	TRBD1
CASSRGTGGQAFF	TGTGCCAGCAGTCGTGGGACAGGGGGTCAAGCTTTCTTT	.	TRBJ1-1	TRBV27	TRBD1
CASSIVSRGPHF	TGTGCCAGTAGTATAGTCTCGAGGGGGCCGCATTTT	.	TRBJ1-5	TRBV19	TRBD1
CASRRDGTRERSTDTQYF	TGCGCCAGCAGGAGGGATGGGACTAGAGAGCGTAGCACAGATACGCAGTATTTT	.	TRBJ2-3	TRBV23-1	TRBD2
CASSLVGGSTDTQYF	TGCGCCAGCAGCTTGGTTGGCGGTAGCACAGATACGCAGTATTTT	.	TRBJ2-3	TRBV5-1	.
CASSQVRLDDYGYTF	TGCGCCAGCAGCCAAGTCCGGCTGGACGACTATGGCTACACCTTC	.	TRBJ1-2	TRBV4-1	.
CASSWSGGPYNEQFF	TGCGCCAGCAGCTGGTCGGGAGGGCCCTACAATGAGCAGTTCTTC	.	TRBJ2-1	TRBV5-1	TRBD2
CSVVGANTGELFF	TGCAGCGTTGTAGGAGCAAACACCGGGGAGCTGTTTTTT	.	TRBJ2-2	TRBV29-1	.
CASSPAKREGRYNEQFF	TGTGCCAGCAGCCCCGCGAAGCGGGAGGGCCGGTACAATGAGCAGTTCTTC	.	TRBJ2-1	TRBV16	TRBD2
CSALWGRVTYNEQFF	TGCAGCGCCCTGTGGGGCAGGGTAACCTACAATGAGCAGTTCTTC	.	TRBJ2-1	TRBV29-1	.
CASSKGGGSPYEQYF	TGTGCCAGCTCAAAAGGGGGCGGGAGCCCCTACGAGCAGTACTTC	.	TRBJ2-7	TRBV9	.
CASSESGWGPSNYGYTF	TGCGCCAGCAGTGAGTCGGGATGGGGGCCATCTAACTATGGCTACACCTTC	.	TRBJ1-2	TRBV10-2	.
CASRGLAATQYF	TGTGCCAGCAGGGGACTAGCGGCTACGCAGTATTTT	few	TRBJ2-3	TRBV7-2	TRBD2
CASTGMKGADNEQFF	TGTGCCAGCACCGGAATGAAGGGGGCTGACAATGAGCAGTTCTTC	.	TRBJ2-1	TRBV7-9	TRBD1
CASSPEAGVGETQYF	TGTGCCAGCAGCCCGGAGGCGGGAGTCGGGGAGACCCAGTACTTC	.	TRBJ2-5	TRBV7-2	TRBD2
CSARPGTRTSGSPDTQYF	TGCAGCGCCCGCCCGGGCACAAGGACTAGCGGGTCCCCAGATACGCAGTATTTT	.	TRBJ2-3	TRBV29-1	TRBD2
CASTQGKTQYF	TGTGCCAGCACCCAAGGAAAGACCCAGTACTTC	.	TRBJ2-5	TRBV28	.
CASSDLYEQYF	TGTGCCAGCAGTGATCTCTACGAGCAGTACTTC	few	TRBJ2-7	TRBV25-1	.
CAWRGLAGVNEQFF	TGTGCCTGGAGAGGACTAGCGGGAGTCAATGAGCAGTTCTTC	few	TRBJ2-1	TRBV30	TRBD2
CASRDHGEETQYF	TGCGCCAGCAGAGATCACGGCGAGGAGACCCAGTACTTC	.	TRBJ2-5	TRBV4-1	.
CATSSTGGIYNEQFF	TGTGCCACCAGCAGCACGGGAGGGATTTACAATGAGCAGTTCTTC	.	TRBJ2-1	TRBV15	TRBD2
CASSLKIETQYF	TGTGCCAGCAGCTTGAAGATAGAGACCCAGTACTTC	.	TRBJ2-5	TRBV7-9	.
CASSLARTDTQYF	TGTGCCAGCTCACTCGCTCGCACAGATACGCAGTATTTT	.	TRBJ2-3	TRBV18	.
CASSLAPAGKNNEQFF	TGCGCCAGCAGCTTGGCCCCAGCGGGAAAGAACAATGAGCAGTTCTTC	.	TRBJ2-1	TRBV5-1	TRBD2
CASSQAIRVDNEQYF	TGTGCCAGCAGCCAAGCCATCAGGGTTGACAACGAGCAGTACTTC	.	TRBJ2-7	TRBV14	.
CASSLGGIYEQYF	TGCGCCAGCAGCTTGGGTGGCATATACGAGCAGTACTTC	.	TRBJ2-7	TRBV5-1	.
CAIGDRAGETQYF	TGTGCCATCGGAGACAGGGCGGGAGAGACCCAGTACTTC	.	TRBJ2-5	TRBV10-3	TRBD1